This TCR beta chain was recorded in a study of PD-1 blockade in mismatch repair-deficient tumors. Study background: Patients had fewer than 15 mismatch repair-deficient cancer types and were previously treated and progressing. Points from the study as a whole: After pembrolizumab, tumor-resident clones rose rapidly, then generally contracted before radiologic responses.

This clone has just one count. Its antigen is as yet unknown. Mismatch repair deficiency was confirmed in all patients, by PCR or immunohistochemistry. Sequencing was performed with immunoSEQ multiplex PCR; in TCRdb, only in-frame clones are kept and a portion is missing. Of 39,000 or so clones in the sample, 75% to 90% are singletons; the top ten hold 0.9% to 1.2%. The source of this sequence is an adult with mismatch repair-deficient cancer. The sample was PBMCs, taken roughly 39 weeks after starting pembrolizumab.

CDR3 nucleotide sequence: TGTGCCAGCAGTGACTTCCTAGCGGGAGCAAGTTGGGAGCAGTTCTTC. As protein: CASSDFLAGASWEQFF. This chain links TRBV2 with TRBJ2-1; 10 nucleotides align to TRBD2. V trimming: 3 bases; J trimming: 10 bases; junction bases outside the gene matches: 12. The CDR3 consists of 16 residues. CDR1 SNHLY and CDR2 FYNNEI come from the germline V gene.